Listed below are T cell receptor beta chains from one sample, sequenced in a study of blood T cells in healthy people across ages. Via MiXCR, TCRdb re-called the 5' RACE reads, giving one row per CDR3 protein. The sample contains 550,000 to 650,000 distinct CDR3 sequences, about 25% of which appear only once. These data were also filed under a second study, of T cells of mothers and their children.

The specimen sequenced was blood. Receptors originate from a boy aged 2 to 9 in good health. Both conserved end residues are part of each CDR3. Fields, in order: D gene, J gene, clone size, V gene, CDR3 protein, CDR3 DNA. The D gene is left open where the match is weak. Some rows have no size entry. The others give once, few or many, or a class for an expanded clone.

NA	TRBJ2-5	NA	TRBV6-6	CASALGKTQYF	TGTGCCAGCGCATTAGGAAAGACCCAGTACTTC
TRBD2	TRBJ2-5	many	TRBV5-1	CASSSTSGVETQYF	TGCGCCAGCAGCTCGACTAGCGGGGTGGAGACCCAGTACTTC
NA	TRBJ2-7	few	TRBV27	CASSLSSGGAEQYF	TGTGCCAGCAGTTTATCATCAGGGGGGGCCGAGCAGTACTTC
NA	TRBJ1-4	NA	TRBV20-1	CSARDRSLNNEKLFF	TGCAGTGCTAGAGATCGCTCTCTGAATAATGAAAAACTGTTTTTT
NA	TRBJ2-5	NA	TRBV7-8	CASSPTLWVETQYF	TGTGCCAGCAGCCCAACACTATGGGTCGAGACCCAGTACTTC
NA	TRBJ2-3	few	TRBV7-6	CASKPRGGGDTDTQYF	TGTGCCAGCAAACCCCGGGGAGGGGGCGACACAGATACGCAGTATTTT
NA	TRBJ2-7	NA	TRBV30	CAWSLPGPAYEQYF	TGTGCCTGGAGTTTACCGGGACCCGCCTACGAGCAGTACTTC
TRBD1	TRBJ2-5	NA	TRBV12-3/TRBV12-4	CASRRVQGETQYF	TGTGCCAGCAGGCGCGTACAGGGGGAGACCCAGTACTTC
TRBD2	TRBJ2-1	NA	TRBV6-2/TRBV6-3	CASSRRTSGTYNEQFF	TGTGCCAGCAGTCGACGTACTAGCGGAACCTACAATGAGCAGTTCTTC
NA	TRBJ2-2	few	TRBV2	CASSEASSGELFF	TGTGCCAGCAGTGAAGCGTCTAGCGGGGAGCTGTTTTTT
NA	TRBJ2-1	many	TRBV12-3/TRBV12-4	CASRGNEQFF	TGTGCCAGCAGGGGCAATGAGCAGTTCTTC
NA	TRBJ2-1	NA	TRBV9	CASSVGPRLAF	TGTGCCAGCAGCGTGGGTCCTAGGCTAGCCTTC
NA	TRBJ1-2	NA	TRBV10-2	CASSEQNYGYTF	TGCGCCAGCAGTGAGCAGAACTATGGCTACACCTTC
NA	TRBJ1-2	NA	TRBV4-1	CASSPADNYGYTF	TGCGCCAGCAGCCCGGCCGATAACTATGGCTACACCTTC
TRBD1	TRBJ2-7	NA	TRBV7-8	CASSLETGNEQYF	TGTGCCAGCAGCTTAGAGACAGGGAACGAGCAGTACTTC
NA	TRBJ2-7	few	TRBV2	CAIGGEQYF	TGTGCCATTGGTGGCGAGCAGTACTTC
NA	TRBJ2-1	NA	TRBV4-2	CASSRPLTKDGGGSSYNEQFF	TGTGCCAGCAGCCGACCCCTAACGAAAGACGGTGGCGGTAGCTCCTACAATGAGCAGTTCTTC
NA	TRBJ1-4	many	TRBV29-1	CSVSGGYGEKLFF	TGCAGCGTCTCTGGGGGGTACGGGGAAAAACTGTTTTTT
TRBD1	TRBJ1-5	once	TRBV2	CARSTDRGNQPQHF	TGTGCCAGGAGTACGGACAGGGGCAATCAGCCCCAGCATTTT
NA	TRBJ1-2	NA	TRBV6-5	CASSTFGGANYGYTF	TGTGCCAGCAGTACCTTCGGGGGAGCCAACTATGGCTACACCTTC
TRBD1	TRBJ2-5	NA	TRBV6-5	CASRRGQGTSTKQYF	TGTGCCAGCAGACGCGGACAGGGCACCTCTACGAAGCAGTACTTC
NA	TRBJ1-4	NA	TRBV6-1	CASSDSNAPEKLFF	TGTGCCAGCAGTGACTCGAATGCTCCTGAAAAACTGTTTTTT
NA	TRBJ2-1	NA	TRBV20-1	CSAGRSANNEQFF	TGCAGTGCTGGTAGATCTGCCAACAATGAGCAGTTCTTC
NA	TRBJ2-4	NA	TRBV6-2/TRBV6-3	CASTTTGSLAKNIQYF	TGTGCCAGCACCACAACAGGATCGCTAGCCAAAAACATTCAGTACTTC
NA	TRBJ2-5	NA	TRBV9	CASSVDASWGETQYF	TGTGCCAGCAGCGTAGATGCGAGCTGGGGGGAGACCCAGTACTTC
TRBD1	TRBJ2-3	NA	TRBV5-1	CASRFLGQGASDTQYF	TGCGCCAGCAGATTCCTGGGACAGGGGGCCTCAGATACGCAGTATTTT
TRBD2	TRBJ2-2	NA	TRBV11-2	CASAGRGAITGELFF	TGTGCCAGCGCCGGGCGGGGGGCCATAACCGGGGAGCTGTTTTTT
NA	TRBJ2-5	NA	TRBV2	CASNPDYAETQYF	TGTGCCAGCAATCCGGACTATGCAGAGACCCAGTACTTC
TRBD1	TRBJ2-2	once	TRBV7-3	CASSLEAGGGFTGELFF	TGTGCCAGCAGCTTAGAGGCAGGGGGCGGTTTCACCGGGGAGCTGTTTTTT
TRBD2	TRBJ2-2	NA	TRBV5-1	CASSLDRSGRSGELFF	TGCGCCAGCAGCTTGGACCGCTCCGGGAGGTCCGGGGAGCTGTTTTTT
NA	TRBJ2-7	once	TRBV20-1	CSARPLNGPYEQYF	TGCAGTGCTAGACCTCTTAATGGCCCCTACGAGCAGTACTTC
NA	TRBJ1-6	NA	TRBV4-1	CASSQDRNRASPLHF	TGCGCCAGCAGCCAAGATCGTAATAGGGCCTCACCCCTCCACTTT
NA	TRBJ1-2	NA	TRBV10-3	CAIGGTLYGYTF	TGTGCCATCGGGGGTACACTTTATGGCTACACCTTC
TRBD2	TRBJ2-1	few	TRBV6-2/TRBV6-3	CASGGLAGVWNEQFF	TGTGCCAGCGGTGGGCTAGCGGGAGTGTGGAATGAGCAGTTCTTC
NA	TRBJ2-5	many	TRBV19	CASSPQYGSETQYF	TGTGCCAGTAGTCCCCAATACGGATCAGAGACCCAGTACTTC
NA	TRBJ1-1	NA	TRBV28	CASSFGGLVTEAFF	TGTGCCAGCAGTTTCGGGGGATTGGTCACTGAAGCTTTCTTT
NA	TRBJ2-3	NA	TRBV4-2	CASSRPPDTQYF	TGTGCCAGCAGCCGGCCCCCAGATACGCAGTATTTT
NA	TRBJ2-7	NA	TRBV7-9	CASSTEGPGNYEQYF	TGTGCCAGCAGCACAGAAGGCCCAGGAAACTACGAGCAGTACTTC
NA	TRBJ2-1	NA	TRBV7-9	CASSSSEVFEQFF	TGTGCCAGCAGCTCCAGTGAGGTTTTTGAGCAGTTCTTC
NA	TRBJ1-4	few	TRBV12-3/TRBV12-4	CASTGPGGNDEKLFF	TGTGCCAGCACCGGCCCGGGGGGCAACGATGAAAAACTGTTTTTT
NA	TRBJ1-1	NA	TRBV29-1	CSSRRTSDTEAFF	TGCAGCAGTCGACGTACGTCGGACACTGAAGCTTTCTTT
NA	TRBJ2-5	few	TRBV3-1	CASSQDLSEETQYF	TGTGCCAGCAGCCAAGACTTATCTGAAGAGACCCAGTACTTC
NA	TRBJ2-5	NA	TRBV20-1	CSARDRTVQETQYF	TGCAGTGCTAGAGATCGGACAGTTCAAGAGACCCAGTACTTC
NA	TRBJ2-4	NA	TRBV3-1	CASSHAGLTLGRDIQYF	TGTGCCAGCAGCCATGCCGGACTAACCTTGGGTCGTGACATTCAGTACTTC
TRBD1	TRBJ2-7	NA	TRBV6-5	CASSYSSGTVHEQYF	TGTGCCAGCAGTTACTCCTCCGGGACAGTCCACGAGCAGTACTTC
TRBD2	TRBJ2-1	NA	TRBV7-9	CACSLAGLYNEQFF	TGTGCCTGCAGCTTAGCGGGACTCTACAATGAGCAGTTCTTC
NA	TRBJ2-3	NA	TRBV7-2	CASSLATRDTQYF	TGTGCCAGCAGCCTTGCTACCAGAGATACGCAGTATTTT
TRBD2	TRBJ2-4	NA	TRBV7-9	CASSLTSGGVAKNIQYF	TGTGCCAGCAGCCTGACTAGCGGGGGAGTAGCCAAAAACATTCAGTACTTC
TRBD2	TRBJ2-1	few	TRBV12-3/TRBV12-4	CASSWGSGRNNEQFF	TGTGCCAGCAGTTGGGGTAGCGGGAGAAACAATGAGCAGTTCTTC
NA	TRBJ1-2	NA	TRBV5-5	CASRENGQNGLYGYTF	TGTGCCAGCAGGGAAAACGGACAGAACGGTCTCTATGGCTACACCTTC
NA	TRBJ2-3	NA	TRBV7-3	CASSAQGKVTDTQYF	TGTGCCAGCAGCGCCCAGGGGAAGGTGACAGATACGCAGTATTTT
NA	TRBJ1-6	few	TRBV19	CASSIGQSHNSPLHF	TGTGCCAGTAGTATCGGACAGTCGCATAATTCACCCCTCCACTTT
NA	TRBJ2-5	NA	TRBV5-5	CASSLLQIQETQYF	TGTGCCAGCAGCTTGTTACAGATACAAGAGACCCAGTACTTC
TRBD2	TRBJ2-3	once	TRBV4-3	CASSQDRAGGPTDTQYF	TGCGCCAGCAGCCAAGATCGAGCGGGGGGGCCAACAGATACGCAGTATTTT
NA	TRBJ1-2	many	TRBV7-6	CASSLGGRGSGYTF	TGTGCCAGCAGCTTAGGGGGTCGAGGGTCTGGCTACACCTTC
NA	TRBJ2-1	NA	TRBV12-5	CAGGSGPVPAYNEQFF	TGTGCTGGTGGTTCGGGCCCTGTTCCGGCCTACAATGAGCAGTTCTTC
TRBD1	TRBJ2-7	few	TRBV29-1	CSVHRDRAYEQYF	TGCAGCGTTCACCGGGACAGGGCCTACGAGCAGTACTTC
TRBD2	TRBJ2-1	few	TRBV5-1	CASSGGGPYNNEQFF	TGCGCCAGCAGCGGCGGGGGTCCGTATAACAATGAGCAGTTCTTC
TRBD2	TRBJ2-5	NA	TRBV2	CASRGGTSWGEETQYF	TGTGCCAGCAGGGGGGGGACTAGCTGGGGGGAAGAGACCCAGTACTTC
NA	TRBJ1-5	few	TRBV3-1	CASSNQGNQPQHF	TGTGCCAGCAGCAACCAGGGGAATCAGCCCCAGCATTTT